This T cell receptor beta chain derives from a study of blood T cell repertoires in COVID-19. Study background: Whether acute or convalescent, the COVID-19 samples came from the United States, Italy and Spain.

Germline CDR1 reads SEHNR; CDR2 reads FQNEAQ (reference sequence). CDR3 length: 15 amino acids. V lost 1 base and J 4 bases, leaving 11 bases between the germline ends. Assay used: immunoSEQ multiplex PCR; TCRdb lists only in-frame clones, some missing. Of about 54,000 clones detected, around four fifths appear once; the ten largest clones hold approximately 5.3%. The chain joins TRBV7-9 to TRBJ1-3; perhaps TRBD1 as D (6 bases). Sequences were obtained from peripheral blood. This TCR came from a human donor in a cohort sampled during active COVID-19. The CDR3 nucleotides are TGTGCCAGCAGCTTAGGAACAGGGCCGGGAAACACCATATATTTT. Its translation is CASSLGTGPGNTIYF.